This T cell receptor (beta chain) is from a study of T cell responses to AZD1222 COVID-19 vaccine. General study points: Nearly half of spike-specific TCRs reportedly target unmutated variant regions.

Produced via immunoSEQ multiplex PCR; TCRdb's table is partial and in-frame only. The data show about 130,000 clones, with 93% seen just once and 5% to 7% held by the top ten. CDR1 and CDR2 from the germline V gene are SGHRS and YFSETQ. This CDR3 has 13 residues. Trimming cost V 5 bases and J 3 bases, with 12 bases left between them. Of note for this clone: What it binds is not known.

The TCR sequence derives from an adult in good health. Source: peripheral blood, taken on day 0 of AZD1222 vaccination. V gene TRBV5-1 combines with J gene TRBJ2-7; D is perhaps TRBD2 (5 bases). CDR3 region: CASSRGRDYEQYF. CDR3 nucleotides: TGCGCCAGCAGTCGAGGACGGGACTACGAGCAGTACTTC.